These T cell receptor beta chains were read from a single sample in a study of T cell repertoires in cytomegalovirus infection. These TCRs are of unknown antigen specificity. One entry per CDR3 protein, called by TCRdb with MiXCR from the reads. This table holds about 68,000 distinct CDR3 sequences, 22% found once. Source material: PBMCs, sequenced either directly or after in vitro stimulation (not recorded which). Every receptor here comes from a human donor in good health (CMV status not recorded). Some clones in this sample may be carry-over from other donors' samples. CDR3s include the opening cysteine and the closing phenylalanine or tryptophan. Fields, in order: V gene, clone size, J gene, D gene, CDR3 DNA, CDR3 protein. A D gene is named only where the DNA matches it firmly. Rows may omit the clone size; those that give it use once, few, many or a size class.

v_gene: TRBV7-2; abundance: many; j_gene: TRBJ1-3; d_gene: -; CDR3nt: TGTGCCAGCAGCCGCTCAACAGCCTCCGGAAACACCATATATTTT; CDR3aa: CASSRSTASGNTIYF
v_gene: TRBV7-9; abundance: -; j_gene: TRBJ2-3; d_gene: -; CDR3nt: TGTGCCAGCAGCTTACTGTGGAGGGTTCAAGGAAACACAGATACGCAGTATTTT; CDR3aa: CASSLLWRVQGNTDTQYF
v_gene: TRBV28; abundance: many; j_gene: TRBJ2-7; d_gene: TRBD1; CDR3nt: TGTGCCAGCAGTTTGGTATTCGGACAGGGAGGCGGGAACGAGCAGTACTTC; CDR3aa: CASSLVFGQGGGNEQYF
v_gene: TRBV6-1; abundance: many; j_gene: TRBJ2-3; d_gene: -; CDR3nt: TGTGCCAGCAGAATGGCGGGATGGAGAACAGATACGCAGTATTTT; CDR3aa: CASRMAGWRTDTQYF
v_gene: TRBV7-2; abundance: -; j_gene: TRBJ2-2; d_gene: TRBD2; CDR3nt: TGTGCCAGCAGCTCATTTAGCGGGAGGGCCACCGGGGAGCTGTTTTTT; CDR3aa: CASSSFSGRATGELFF
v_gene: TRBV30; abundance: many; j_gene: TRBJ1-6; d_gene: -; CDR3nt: TGTGCCTGGAGCGAGATGGACAGTTCACCCCTCCACTTT; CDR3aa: CAWSEMDSSPLHF
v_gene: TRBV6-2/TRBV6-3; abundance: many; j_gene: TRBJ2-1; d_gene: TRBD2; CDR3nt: TGTGCCAGCAGTTTCCGCGGGAGGGTCTCCTACAATGAGCAGTTCTTC; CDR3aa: CASSFRGRVSYNEQFF
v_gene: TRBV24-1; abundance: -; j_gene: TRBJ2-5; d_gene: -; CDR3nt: TGTGCCACCAGTACCGGGGCCTACCGGTGGGAGACCCAGTACTTC; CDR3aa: CATSTGAYRWETQYF
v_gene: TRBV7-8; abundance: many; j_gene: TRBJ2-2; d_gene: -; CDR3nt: TGTGCCAGCAGCTTAGGAAGGCGGGAAAACACCGGGGAGCTGTTTTTT; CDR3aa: CASSLGRRENTGELFF
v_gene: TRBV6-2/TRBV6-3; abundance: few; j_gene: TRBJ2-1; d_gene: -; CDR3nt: TGTGCCAGCAGGGAAGTCGCCTACAATGAGCAGTTCTTC; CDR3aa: CASREVAYNEQFF
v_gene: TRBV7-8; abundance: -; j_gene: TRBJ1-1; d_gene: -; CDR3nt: TGTGCCAGCAGTTCACAGGGATCGAACACTGAAGCTTTCTTT; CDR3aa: CASSSQGSNTEAFF
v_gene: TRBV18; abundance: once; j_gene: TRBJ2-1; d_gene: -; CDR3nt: TGTGCCAGCTCACCAGGGGTCGCGTCCTACAATGAGCAGTTCTTC; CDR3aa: CASSPGVASYNEQFF
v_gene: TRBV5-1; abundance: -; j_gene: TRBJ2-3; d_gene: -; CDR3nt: TGCGCCAGCAGCCGCGAAGTCGGATCGGATACGCAGTATTTT; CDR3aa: CASSREVGSDTQYF
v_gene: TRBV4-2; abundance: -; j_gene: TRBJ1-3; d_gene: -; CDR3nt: TGTGCCAGCAGGGGCCCTGCGGGCTCTGGAAACACCATATATTTT; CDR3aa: CASRGPAGSGNTIYF
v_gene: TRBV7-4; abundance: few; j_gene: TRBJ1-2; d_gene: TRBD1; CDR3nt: TGTGCCAGCAGCTTAGGGCGGACAGGGAAAGATGGCTACACCTTC; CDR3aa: CASSLGRTGKDGYTF
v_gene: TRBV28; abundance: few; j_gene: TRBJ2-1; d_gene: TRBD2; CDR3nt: TGTGCCAGCAGTTGGACTAGCGGGAGGGCTCATGAGTTCTTC; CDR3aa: CASSWTSGRAHEFF
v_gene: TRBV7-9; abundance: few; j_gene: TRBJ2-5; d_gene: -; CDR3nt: TGTGCCAGCAACTACAGGGAGTTGGGAGAGACCCAGTACTTC; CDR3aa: CASNYRELGETQYF
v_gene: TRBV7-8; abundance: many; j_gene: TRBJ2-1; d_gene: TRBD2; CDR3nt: TGTGCCAGCAGCTCGGTTCGTTTAAGGGCGGGAGGGCTCAATGAGCAGTTCTTC; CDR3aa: CASSSVRLRAGGLNEQFF
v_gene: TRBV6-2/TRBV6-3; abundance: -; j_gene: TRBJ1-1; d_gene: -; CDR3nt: TGTGCCAGCAGTCGGACCTACACTGAAGCTTTCTTT; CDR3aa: CASSRTYTEAFF
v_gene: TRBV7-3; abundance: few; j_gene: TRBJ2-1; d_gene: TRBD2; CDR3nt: TGTGCCAGCAGCTTAAGCGGGAGTGGGTATGAGCAGTTCTTC; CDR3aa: CASSLSGSGYEQFF
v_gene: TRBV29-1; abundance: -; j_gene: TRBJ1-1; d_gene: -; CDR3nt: TGCAGCGTGGCAGGGGAAGAGAACACTGAAGCTTTCTTT; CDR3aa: CSVAGEENTEAFF
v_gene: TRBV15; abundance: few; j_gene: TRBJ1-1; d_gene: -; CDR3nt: TGTGCCACCAGCAGAGATAACTATGGGGGAGGTTGGAACACTGAAGCTTTCTTT; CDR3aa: CATSRDNYGGGWNTEAFF
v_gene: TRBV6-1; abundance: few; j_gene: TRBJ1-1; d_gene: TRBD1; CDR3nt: TGTGCCAGCAGTCGGACAGGACGAGAAGCTTTCTTT; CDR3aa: CASSRTGREAFF
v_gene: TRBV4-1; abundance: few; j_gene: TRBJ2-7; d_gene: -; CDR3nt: TGCGCCAGCAGCCAAGGGGATGTTCTCGAGGGTGAGCAGTACTTC; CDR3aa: CASSQGDVLEGEQYF
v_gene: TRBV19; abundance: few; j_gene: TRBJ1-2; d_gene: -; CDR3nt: TGTGCCAGTAGTCGGCAGGGACAAGCTAACTATGGCTACACCTTC; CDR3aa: CASSRQGQANYGYTF
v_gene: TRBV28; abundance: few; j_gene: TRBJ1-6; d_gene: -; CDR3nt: TGTGCCAGCAGCCTAGCTTCAAGCTCCTATAATTCACCCCTCCACTTT; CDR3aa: CASSLASSSYNSPLHF
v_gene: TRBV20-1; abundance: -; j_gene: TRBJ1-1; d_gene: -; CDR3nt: TGCAGTGCTACCGGTGTCAGGAACACTGAAGCTTTCTTT; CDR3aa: CSATGVRNTEAFF
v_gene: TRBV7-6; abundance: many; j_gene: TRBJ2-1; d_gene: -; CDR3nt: TGTGCCAGCAGCTCGGGACGAACCAGATACAATGAGCAGTTCTTC; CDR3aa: CASSSGRTRYNEQFF
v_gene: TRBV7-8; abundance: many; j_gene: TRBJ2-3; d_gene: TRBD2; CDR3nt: TGTGCCAGCAGCAATAATAGCGGGAGGGGCACAGATACGCAGTATTTT; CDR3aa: CASSNNSGRGTDTQYF
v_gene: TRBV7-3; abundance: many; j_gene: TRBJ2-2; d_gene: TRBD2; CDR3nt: TGTGCCAGCAGCTTAAGGGCGACTAGCGTGGTCGGGGAGCTGTTTTTT; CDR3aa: CASSLRATSVVGELFF